The sequence of this TCR beta chain was determined in a study of T cell responses to AZD1222 COVID-19 vaccine. Looking at the study overall: Timing groups of about 4 and about 12 weeks for second doses were pooled. Study results and caveats: Donors, mostly white British, included more females; clonal diversity was possibly underestimated. Sampling that yielded the repertoires occurred only after the peak T cell response.

Regarding this clone: Its cognate antigen is unknown.

In germline, CDR1 is MNHEY, CDR2 SVGAGI. The CDR3 covers 14 residues. V lost 2 bases, J lost 5 bases, and 12 bases lay in between. Assay used: immunoSEQ multiplex PCR; TCRdb lists only in-frame clones, some missing. The sample shows over 100,000 clones, roughly nine tenths of them seen only once. Specimen: peripheral blood, collected on day 0 of AZD1222 vaccination. The clonotype comes from an adult in good health. The chain is built from TRBV6-5 and TRBJ2-5; possible D gene TRBD2, 6 bases. The CDR3 coding sequence is TGTGCCAGCAGTTACCCGGGCGGAGGGGAGACCCAGTACTTC. As protein: CASSYPGGGETQYF.